This T cell receptor (beta chain) was captured in a study of T cell changes during pregnancy in multiple sclerosis. TCRdb's copy holds only in-frame clones and misses some; the assay was immunoSEQ multiplex PCR. The sample yields about 40,000 clones, 88% seen once. Germline assignment: CDR1 GTSNPN and CDR2 SVGIG (reference sequence). With 2 bases removed from V and 4 bases from J, the gap between germline ends came to 11 bases. The CDR3 is 13 amino acids. The genes are TRBV30 and TRBJ1-2; D remains ambiguous. The sample was CD4+ T cells from peripheral blood mononuclear cells, taken in the second trimester of pregnancy. The origin of this receptor is a female donor with multiple sclerosis, enrolled in a pregnancy study. The CDR3 DNA reads as TGTGCCTGGAGTCCGATTAACGGCTATGGCTACACCTTC. Protein: CAWSPINGYGYTF.